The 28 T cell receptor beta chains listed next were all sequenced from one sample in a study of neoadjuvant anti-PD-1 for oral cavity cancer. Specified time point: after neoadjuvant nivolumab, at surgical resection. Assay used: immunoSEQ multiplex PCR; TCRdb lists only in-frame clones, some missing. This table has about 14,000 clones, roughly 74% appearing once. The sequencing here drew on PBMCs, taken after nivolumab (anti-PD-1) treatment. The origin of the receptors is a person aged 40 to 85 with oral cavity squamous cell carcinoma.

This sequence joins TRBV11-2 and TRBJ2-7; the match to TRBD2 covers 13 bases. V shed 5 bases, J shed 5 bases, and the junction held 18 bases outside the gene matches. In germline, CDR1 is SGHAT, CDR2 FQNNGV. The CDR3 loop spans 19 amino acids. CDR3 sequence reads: CASSVRLAGGSAKGDEQYF. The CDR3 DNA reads TGTGCCAGCAGCGTCCGACTAGCGGGAGGATCAGCGAAGGGGGACGAGCAGTACTTC.

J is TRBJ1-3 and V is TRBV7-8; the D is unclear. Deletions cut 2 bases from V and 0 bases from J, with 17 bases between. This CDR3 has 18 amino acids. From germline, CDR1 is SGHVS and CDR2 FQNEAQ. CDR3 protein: CASSLFRPGSSSGNTIYF. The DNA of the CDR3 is TGTGCCAGCAGCTTATTTCGGCCAGGCTCGAGCTCTGGAAACACCATATATTTT.

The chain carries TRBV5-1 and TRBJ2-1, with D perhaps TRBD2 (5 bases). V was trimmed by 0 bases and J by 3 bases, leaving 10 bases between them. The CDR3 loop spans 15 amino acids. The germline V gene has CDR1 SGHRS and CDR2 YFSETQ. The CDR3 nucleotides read TGCGCCAGCAGCTTGGTTAGCGAAGACTACAATGAGCAGTTCTTC. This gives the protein CASSLVSEDYNEQFF.

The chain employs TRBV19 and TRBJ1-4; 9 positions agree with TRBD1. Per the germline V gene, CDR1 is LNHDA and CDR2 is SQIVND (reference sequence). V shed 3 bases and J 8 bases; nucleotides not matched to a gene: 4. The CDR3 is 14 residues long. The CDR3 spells CASSMGQGLEKLFF. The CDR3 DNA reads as TGTGCCAGTAGTATGGGACAGGGTCTGGAAAAACTGTTTTTT.

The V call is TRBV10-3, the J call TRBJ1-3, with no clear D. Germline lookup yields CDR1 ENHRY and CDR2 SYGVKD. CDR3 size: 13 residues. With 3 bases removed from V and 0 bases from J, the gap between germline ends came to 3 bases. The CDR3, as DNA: TGTGCCATCAGTGACAGCTCTGGAAACACCATATATTTT. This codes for CAISDSSGNTIYF.

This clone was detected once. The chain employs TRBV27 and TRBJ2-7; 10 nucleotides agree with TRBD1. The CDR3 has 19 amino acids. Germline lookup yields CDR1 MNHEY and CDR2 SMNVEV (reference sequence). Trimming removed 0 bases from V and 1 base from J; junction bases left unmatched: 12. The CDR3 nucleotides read TGTGCCAGCAGTTTATCGGGGACAGGGGTATTACTTAGTTCCTACGAGCAGTACTTC. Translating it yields CASSLSGTGVLLSSYEQYF.

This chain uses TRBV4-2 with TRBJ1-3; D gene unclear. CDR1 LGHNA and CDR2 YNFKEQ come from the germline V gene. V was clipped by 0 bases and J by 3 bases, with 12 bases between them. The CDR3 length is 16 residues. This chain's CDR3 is CASSQDLGLGGNTIYF. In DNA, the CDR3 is TGTGCCAGCAGCCAAGATCTGGGCCTTGGTGGAAACACCATATATTTT.

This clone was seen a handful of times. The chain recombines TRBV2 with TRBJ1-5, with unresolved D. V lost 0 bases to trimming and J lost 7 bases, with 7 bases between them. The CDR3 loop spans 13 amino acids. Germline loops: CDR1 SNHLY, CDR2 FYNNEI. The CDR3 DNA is TGTGCCAGCAGTGAAGCCTGGACCCAGCCCCAGCATTTT. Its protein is CASSEAWTQPQHF.

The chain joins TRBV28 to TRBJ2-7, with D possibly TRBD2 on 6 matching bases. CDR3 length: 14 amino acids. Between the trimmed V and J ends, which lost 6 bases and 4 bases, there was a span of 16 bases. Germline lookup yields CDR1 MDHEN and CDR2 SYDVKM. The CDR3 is CASRISGAVYEQYF. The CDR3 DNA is TGTGCCAGCAGAATTAGCGGAGCAGTGTACGAGCAGTACTTC.

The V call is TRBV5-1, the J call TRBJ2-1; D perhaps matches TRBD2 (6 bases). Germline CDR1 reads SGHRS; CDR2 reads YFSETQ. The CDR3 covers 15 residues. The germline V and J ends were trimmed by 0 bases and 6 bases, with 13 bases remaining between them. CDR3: CASSLAGGWGNEQFF. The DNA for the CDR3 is TGCGCCAGCAGCTTGGCCGGGGGTTGGGGCAATGAGCAGTTCTTC.

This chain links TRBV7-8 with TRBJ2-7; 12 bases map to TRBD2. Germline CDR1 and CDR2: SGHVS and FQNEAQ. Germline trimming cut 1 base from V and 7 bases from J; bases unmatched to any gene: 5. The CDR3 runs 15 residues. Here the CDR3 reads CASSLELAGGSEQYF. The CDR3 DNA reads TGTGCCAGCAGCTTAGAACTAGCGGGAGGATCGGAGCAGTACTTC. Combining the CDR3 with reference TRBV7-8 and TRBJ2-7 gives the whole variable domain GAGVSQSPRYKVAKRGQDVALRCDPISGHVSLFWYQQALGQGPEFLTYFQNEAQLDKSGLPSDRFFAERPEGSVSTLKIQRTQQEDSAVYLCASSLELAGGSEQYFGPGTRLTVT.

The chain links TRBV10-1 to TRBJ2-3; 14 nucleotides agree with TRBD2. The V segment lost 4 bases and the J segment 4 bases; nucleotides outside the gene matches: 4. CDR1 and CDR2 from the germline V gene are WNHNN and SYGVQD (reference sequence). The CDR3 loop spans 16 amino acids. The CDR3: CASSVTSGRGSDTQYF. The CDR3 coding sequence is TGCGCCAGCAGTGTGACTAGCGGGAGGGGGTCAGATACGCAGTATTTT.

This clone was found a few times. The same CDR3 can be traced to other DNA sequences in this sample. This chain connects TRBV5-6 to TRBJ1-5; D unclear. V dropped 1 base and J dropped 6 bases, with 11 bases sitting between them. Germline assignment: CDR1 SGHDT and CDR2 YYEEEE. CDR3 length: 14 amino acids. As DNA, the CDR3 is TGTGCCAGCAGCTTGAGAGGGTACGGTCAGCCCCAGCATTTT. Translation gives CASSLRGYGQPQHF.

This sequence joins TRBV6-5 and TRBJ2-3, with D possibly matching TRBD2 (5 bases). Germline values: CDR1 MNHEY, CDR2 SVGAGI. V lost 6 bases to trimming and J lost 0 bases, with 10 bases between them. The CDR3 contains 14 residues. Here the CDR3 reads CASRGGLSTDTQYF. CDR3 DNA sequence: TGTGCCAGCAGGGGCGGGCTCAGCACAGATACGCAGTATTTT.

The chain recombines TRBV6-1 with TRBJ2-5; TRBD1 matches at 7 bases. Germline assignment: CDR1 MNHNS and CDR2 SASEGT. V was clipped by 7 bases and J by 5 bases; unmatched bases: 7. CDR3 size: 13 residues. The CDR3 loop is CASTFTRGETQYF. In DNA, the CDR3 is TGTGCCAGCACTTTCACCAGGGGGGAGACCCAGTACTTC.

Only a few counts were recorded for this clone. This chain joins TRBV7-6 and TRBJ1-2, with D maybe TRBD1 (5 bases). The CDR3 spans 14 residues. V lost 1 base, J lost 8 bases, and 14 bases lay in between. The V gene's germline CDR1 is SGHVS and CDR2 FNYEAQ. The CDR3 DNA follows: TGTGCCAGCAGCTTAGGACCTCGCGGGGGGGGCTACACCTTC. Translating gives CASSLGPRGGGYTF.

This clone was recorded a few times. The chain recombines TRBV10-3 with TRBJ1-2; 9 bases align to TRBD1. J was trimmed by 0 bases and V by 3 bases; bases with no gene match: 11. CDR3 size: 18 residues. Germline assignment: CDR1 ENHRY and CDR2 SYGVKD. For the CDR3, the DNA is TGTGCCATCAGTGATCAGGGAGGACAGGGGCTATCTAACTATGGCTACACCTTC. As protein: CAISDQGGQGLSNYGYTF.

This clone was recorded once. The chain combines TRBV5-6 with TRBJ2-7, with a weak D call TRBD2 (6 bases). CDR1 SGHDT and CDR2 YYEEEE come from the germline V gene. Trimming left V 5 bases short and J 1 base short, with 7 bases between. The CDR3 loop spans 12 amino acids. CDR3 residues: CASRAGSYEQYF. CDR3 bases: TGTGCCAGCAGGGCGGGGTCCTACGAGCAGTACTTC.

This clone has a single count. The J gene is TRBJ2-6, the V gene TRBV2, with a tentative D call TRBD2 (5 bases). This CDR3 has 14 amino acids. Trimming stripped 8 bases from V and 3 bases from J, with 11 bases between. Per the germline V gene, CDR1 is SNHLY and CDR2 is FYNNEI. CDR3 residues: CASLLEVGANVLTF. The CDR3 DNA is TGTGCCAGCTTATTGGAGGTTGGGGCCAACGTCCTGACTTTC.

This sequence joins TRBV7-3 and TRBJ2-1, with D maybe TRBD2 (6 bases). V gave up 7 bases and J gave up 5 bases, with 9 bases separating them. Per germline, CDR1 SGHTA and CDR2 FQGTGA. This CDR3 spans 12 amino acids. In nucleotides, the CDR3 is TGTGCCAGCATAGTAGCGGACAATGAGCAGTTCTTC. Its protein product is CASIVADNEQFF.

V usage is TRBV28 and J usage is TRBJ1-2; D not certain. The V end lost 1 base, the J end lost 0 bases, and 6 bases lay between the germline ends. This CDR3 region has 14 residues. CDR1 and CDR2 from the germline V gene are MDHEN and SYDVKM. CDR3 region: CASSLFVANYGYTF. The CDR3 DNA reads TGTGCCAGCAGTTTATTTGTAGCTAACTATGGCTACACCTTC.

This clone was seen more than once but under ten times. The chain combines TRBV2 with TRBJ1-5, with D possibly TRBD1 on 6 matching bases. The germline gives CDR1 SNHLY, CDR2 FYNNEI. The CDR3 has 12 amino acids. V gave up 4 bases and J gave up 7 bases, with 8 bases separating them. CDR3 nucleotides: TGTGCCAGCAGTGGGGGGGCACAGCCCCAGCATTTT. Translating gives CASSGGAQPQHF.

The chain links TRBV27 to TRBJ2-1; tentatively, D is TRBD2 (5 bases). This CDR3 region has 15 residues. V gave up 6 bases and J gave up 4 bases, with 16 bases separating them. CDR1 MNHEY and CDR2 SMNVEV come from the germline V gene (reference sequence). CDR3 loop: CASRLSGKRYNEQFF. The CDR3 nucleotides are TGTGCCAGCAGGCTTTCGGGGAAACGGTACAATGAGCAGTTCTTC.

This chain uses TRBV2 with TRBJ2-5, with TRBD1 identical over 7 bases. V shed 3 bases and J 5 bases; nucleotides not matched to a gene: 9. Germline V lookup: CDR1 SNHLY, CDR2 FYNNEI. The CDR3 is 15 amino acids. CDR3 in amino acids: CASSDETGTGETQYF. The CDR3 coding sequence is TGTGCCAGCAGTGATGAGACAGGGACGGGGGAGACCCAGTACTTC. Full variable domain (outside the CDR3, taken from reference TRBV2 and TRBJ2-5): EPEVTQTPSHQVTQMGQEVILRCVPISNHLYFYWYRQILGQKVEFLVSFYNNEISEKSEIFDDQFSVERPDGSNFTLKIRSTKLEDSAMYFCASSDETGTGETQYFGPGTRLLVL.

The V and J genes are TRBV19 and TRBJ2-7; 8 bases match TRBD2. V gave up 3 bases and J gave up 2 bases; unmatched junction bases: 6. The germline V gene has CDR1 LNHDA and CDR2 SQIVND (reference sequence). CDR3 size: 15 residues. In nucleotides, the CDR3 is TGTGCCAGTAGTATCGGTGAGCGGGAGACCTACGAGCAGTACTTC. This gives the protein CASSIGERETYEQYF.

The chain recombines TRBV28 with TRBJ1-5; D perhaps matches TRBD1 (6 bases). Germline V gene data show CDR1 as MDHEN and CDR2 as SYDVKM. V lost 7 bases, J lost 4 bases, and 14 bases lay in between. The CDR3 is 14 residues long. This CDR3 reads CASTRQVTNQPQHF. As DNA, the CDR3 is TGTGCCAGCACTAGACAGGTCACAAATCAGCCCCAGCATTTT. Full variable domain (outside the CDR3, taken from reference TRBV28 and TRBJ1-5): DVKVTQSSRYLVKRTGEKVFLECVQDMDHENMFWYRQDPGLGLRLIYFSYDVKMKEKGDIPEGYSVSREKKERFSLILESASTNQTSMYLCASTRQVTNQPQHFGDGTRLSIL.

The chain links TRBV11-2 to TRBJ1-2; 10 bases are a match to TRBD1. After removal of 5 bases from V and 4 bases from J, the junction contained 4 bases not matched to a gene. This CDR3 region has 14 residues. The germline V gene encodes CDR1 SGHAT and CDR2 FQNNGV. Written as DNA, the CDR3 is TGTGCCAGCAGCCTGGGACAGGGGATCTATGGCTACACCTTC. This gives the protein CASSLGQGIYGYTF.

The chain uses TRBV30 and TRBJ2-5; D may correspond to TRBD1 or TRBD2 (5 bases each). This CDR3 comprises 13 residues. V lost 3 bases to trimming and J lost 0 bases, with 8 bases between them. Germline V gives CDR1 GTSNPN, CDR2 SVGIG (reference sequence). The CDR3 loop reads CAWSGANQETQYF. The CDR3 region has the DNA TGTGCCTGGAGCGGGGCAAACCAAGAGACCCAGTACTTC. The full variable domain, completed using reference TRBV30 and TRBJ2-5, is SQTIHQWPATLVQPVGSPLSLECTVEGTSNPNLYWYRQAAGRGLQLLFYSVGIGQISSEVPQNLSASRPQDRQFILSSKKLLLSDSGFYLCAWSGANQETQYFGPGTRLLVL.